Listed below are T cell receptor beta chains from one sample, sequenced in a study of cytomegalovirus exposure and HLA in healthy donors. Method: immunoSEQ multiplex PCR; TCRdb's copy keeps in-frame clones and lacks some. The repertoire holds approximately 100,000 clones, with about 83% as singletons. Sequencing was carried out using PBMCs. All receptors come from a female donor in good health and CMV-seronegative. Both conserved end residues are part of each CDR3. The order of the fields is D gene, J gene, V gene, clone size, CDR3 DNA, CDR3 protein. The D gene is left open where the match is weak. For some rows the clone size is stated as once, few or many, or as a class when expanded; others skip it.

>TRBD2|TRBJ2-1|TRBV4-3|.
TGCGCCAGCAGCCAAGCTAGCGGGGGGGCTCGCGACAATGAGCAGTTCTTC
CASSQASGGARDNEQFF
>TRBD1|TRBJ2-7|TRBV18|.
TGTGCCAGCTCATCAAGACAGGGGGCTAATTACGAGCAGTACTTC
CASSSRQGANYEQYF
>.|TRBJ2-4|TRBV4-1|few
TGCGCCAGCAGCCAAGAGGAAGCAGGGGGGAACATTCAGTACTTC
CASSQEEAGGNIQYF
>TRBD2|TRBJ2-7|TRBV5-1|.
TGCGCCAGCAGCCTCGGGACTAGCAGCTACGAGCAGTACTTC
CASSLGTSSYEQYF
>TRBD2|TRBJ2-5|TRBV5-8|once
TGTGCCAGCAGCAACGGGGGGGCGGCTTGGGCCCAGTACTTC
CASSNGGAAWAQYF
>.|TRBJ1-1|TRBV6-4|.
TGTGCCAGCAGTGAGCGGGGGAACACTGAAGCTTTCTTT
CASSERGNTEAFF
>.|TRBJ2-7|TRBV9|.
TGTGCCAGCAGCTCCAGCTACGAGCAGTACTTC
CASSSSYEQYF
>.|TRBJ1-1|TRBV18|few
TGTGCCAGCTCACGCTTCGAAGGGAGCACTGAAGCTTTCTTT
CASSRFEGSTEAFF
>.|TRBJ2-7|TRBV19|once
TGTGCCAGTAGTCAACAGACAGGTTCTATTTACGAGCAGTACTTC
CASSQQTGSIYEQYF
>.|TRBJ1-2|TRBV6-5|.
TGTGCCAGCAGTCAAACCAGGGTTAACTACTATGGCTACACCTTC
CASSQTRVNYYGYTF
>TRBD2|TRBJ2-6|TRBV5-1|.
TGCGCCAGCAATTTTTGGGGGGGATCTGGGGCCAACGTCCTGACTTTC
CASNFWGGSGANVLTF
>.|TRBJ2-7|TRBV6-5|.
TGTGCCAGCAGTCATCGGGGGTACGAGCAGTACTTC
CASSHRGYEQYF